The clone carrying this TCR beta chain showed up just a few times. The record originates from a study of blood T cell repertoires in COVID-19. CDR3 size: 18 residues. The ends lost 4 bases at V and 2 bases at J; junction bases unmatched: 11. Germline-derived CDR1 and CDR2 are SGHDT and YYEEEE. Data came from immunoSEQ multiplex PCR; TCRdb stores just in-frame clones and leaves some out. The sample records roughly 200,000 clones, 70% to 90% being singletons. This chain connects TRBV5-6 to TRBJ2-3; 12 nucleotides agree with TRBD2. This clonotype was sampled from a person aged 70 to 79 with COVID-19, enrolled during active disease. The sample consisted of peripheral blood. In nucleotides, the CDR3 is TGTGCCAGCAGCAGGGCGGGGGCTAGCGGGAGGGTCACAGATACGCAGTATTTT. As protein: CASSRAGASGRVTDTQYF. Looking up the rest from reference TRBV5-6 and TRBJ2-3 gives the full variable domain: DAGVTQSPTHLIKTRGQQVTLRCSPKSGHDTVSWYQQALGQGPQFIFQYYEEEERQRGNFPDRFSGHQFPNYSSELNVNALLLGDSALYLCASSRAGASGRVTDTQYFGPGTRLTVL.